This T cell receptor beta chain was observed in a study of blood T cell repertoires in COVID-19. Authors' processing steps: Reference gene primer amplification gave nucleated cell count estimates. TCRdb's copy holds only in-frame clones and misses some; the assay was immunoSEQ multiplex PCR. V, J and clone size are those of that table, while D and trimming were read from the DNA. The sample includes about 67,000 clones, approximately 88% of them seen just once. Only a few counts were recorded for this clone. The CDR3 runs 15 residues. Germline loops: CDR1 SGHTA, CDR2 FQGTGA. With V trimmed by 5 bases and J by 6 bases, 6 bases remained unmatched.

The sequenced sample consisted of peripheral blood. This chain links TRBV7-3 with TRBJ2-3; 12 nucleotides agree with TRBD2. This receptor was identified in a woman aged 60 to 75 with acute or convalescent COVID-19. In DNA, the CDR3 is TGTGCCAGCAGCCTAGCGGGAGGGCAAACTGATACGCAGTATTTT. As protein: CASSLAGGQTDTQYF.